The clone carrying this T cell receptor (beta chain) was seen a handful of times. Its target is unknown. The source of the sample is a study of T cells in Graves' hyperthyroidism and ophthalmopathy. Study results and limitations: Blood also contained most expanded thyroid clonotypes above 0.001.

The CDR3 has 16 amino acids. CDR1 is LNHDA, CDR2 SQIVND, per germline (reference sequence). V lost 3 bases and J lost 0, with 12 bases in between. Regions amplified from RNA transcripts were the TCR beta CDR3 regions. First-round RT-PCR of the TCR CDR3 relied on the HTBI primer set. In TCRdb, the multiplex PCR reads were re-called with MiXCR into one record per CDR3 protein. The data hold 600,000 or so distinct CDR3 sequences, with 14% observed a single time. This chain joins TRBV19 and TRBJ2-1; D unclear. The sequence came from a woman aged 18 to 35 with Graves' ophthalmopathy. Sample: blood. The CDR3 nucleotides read TGTGCCAGTAGTATTTCGGCCAAGAGCTCCTACAATGAGCAGTTCTTC. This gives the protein CASSISAKSSYNEQFF.